One and the same sample provided the 19 T cell receptor beta chains below, sequenced in a study of T cells in Graves' hyperthyroidism and ophthalmopathy. Amplified TCR beta CDR3 regions came from RNA transcripts. The study used the HTBI primer set for a first-round RT-PCR of the TCR CDR3. TCRdb re-called the multiplex PCR reads through MiXCR, storing one row per CDR3 protein. The repertoire holds about 560,000 distinct CDR3 sequences, around 17% seen once, with more than 15% in the top ten. The sample consisted of blood. The origin of the receptors is a woman aged 18-30 years with Graves' hyperthyroidism.

This chain joins TRBV6-1 and TRBJ2-3; the match to TRBD2 covers 11 bases. The CDR3 is 17 amino acids. CDR1 MNHNS and CDR2 SASEGT come from the germline V gene. After removal of 8 bases from V and 4 bases from J, the junction contained 14 bases not matched to a gene. The CDR3 loop reads CASGYPASGGFPDTQYF. CDR3 nucleotide sequence: TGTGCCAGCGGCTACCCGGCTAGCGGGGGGTTCCCAGATACGCAGTATTTT.

This clonotype was counted once. The V gene is TRBV12-3 or TRBV12-4, the J gene TRBJ2-2; D possibly corresponds to TRBD2 (6 bases). V was trimmed by 2 bases and J by 6 bases, leaving 13 bases between them. The CDR3 contains 15 residues. The CDR3 reads CASSLQGLKAGELFF. The CDR3 coding sequence is TGTGCCAGCAGTTTACAGGGACTTAAGGCCGGGGAGCTGTTTTTT.

This clonotype was seen only a few times. This sequence joins TRBV5-1 and TRBJ2-7, with a tentative D call TRBD2 (5 bases). Germline values: CDR1 SGHRS, CDR2 YFSETQ. The CDR3 is 15 residues long. The V end was cut by 0 bases, the J end by 3 bases, with 13 bases between. CDR3 coding DNA: TGCGCCAGCAGCTTGGCCGTGGGAGAGTTCTACGAGCAGTACTTC. Its translation: CASSLAVGEFYEQYF.

This clonotype was counted between two and nine times. V gene TRBV6-1 combines with J gene TRBJ1-1, with D tentatively TRBD1 (5 bases). CDR3 length: 15 residues. The germline gives CDR1 MNHNS, CDR2 SASEGT. V lost 6 bases, J lost 0 bases, and 14 bases lay in between. CDR3 nucleotide sequence: TGTGCCAGCAGGGACGAGGGGCGGCTGAACACTGAAGCTTTCTTT. Encoded protein: CASRDEGRLNTEAFF.

This clonotype was detected only a few times. The chain employs TRBV14 and TRBJ1-3; 8 nucleotides match TRBD1. This CDR3 is 14 amino acids long. Trimming removed 4 bases from V and 2 bases from J; junction bases left unmatched: 1. Germline values: CDR1 SGHDN, CDR2 FVKESK. The CDR3 DNA is TGTGCCAGCAGCCGACAGGGGACTGGAAACACCATATATTTT. Its protein product is CASSRQGTGNTIYF.

This clonotype was counted many times. The rearrangement joins TRBV3-1 to TRBJ2-1; TRBD1 matches 10 bases. Germline trimming cut 3 bases from V and 8 bases from J; bases unmatched to any gene: 1. The germline V gene encodes CDR1 LGHDT and CDR2 YNNKEL (reference sequence). The CDR3 extends over 13 amino acids. For the CDR3, the DNA is TGTGCCAGCAGCCAGACAGGGGGCTATGAGCAGTTCTTC. Amino acid sequence: CASSQTGGYEQFF.

This clonotype was detected ten times or more. The CDR3 region is CASSARPELLGYTF. The CDR3 DNA reads as TGTGCCAGCAGTGCCCGACCGGAGCTCCTCGGCTACACCTTC. The chain carries TRBV12-3 or TRBV12-4 and TRBJ1-2; D call uncertain. The V gene lost 5 bases and the J gene lost 8 bases, with 18 bases spanning the gap. The CDR3 contains 14 residues.

This clonotype was seen at least ten times. The rearrangement joins TRBV12-3 or TRBV12-4 to TRBJ2-1, with 11 bases that match TRBD2. The CDR3 runs 16 residues. V was pared by 3 bases and J by 14 bases, with 15 bases of the junction left unmatched. CDR3 DNA: TGTGCCAGCAGTTTTTCTTCCGGGACTAGCGGACCGGGGGAGTTCTTC. The encoded protein is CASSFSSGTSGPGEFF.

In its sample, this clonotype was seen a few times. The gene calls are TRBV12-3 or TRBV12-4 and TRBJ1-2, with D perhaps matching TRBD1 (5 bases). The CDR3 is 15 amino acids. Trimming stripped 6 bases from V and 5 bases from J, with 19 bases between. The CDR3 DNA reads TGTGCCAGCAGCCACCGGGGGTTGGCTAGGTATGGCTACACCTTC. Its protein is CASSHRGLARYGYTF.

This chain uses TRBV4-2 with TRBJ2-2; TRBD2 aligns across 12 bases. Germline CDR1 LGHNA, CDR2 YNFKEQ. V lost 1 base, J lost 3 bases, and 6 bases stayed unmatched. This CDR3 has 18 amino acids. The CDR3 DNA is TGTGCCAGCAGCCAAGGACTAGCGGGAGAGGTTCACACCGGGGAGCTGTTTTTT. Its protein is CASSQGLAGEVHTGELFF.

This clonotype was counted ten times or more. This sequence joins TRBV28 and TRBJ2-1, with 9 bases fitting TRBD2. J lost 1 base, V lost 6 bases, and 4 bases had no gene match. Germline CDR1 MDHEN, CDR2 SYDVKM. The CDR3 totals 15 residues. The DNA for the CDR3 is TGTGCCAGCAGCTACAGCGGGAGGTCCTACAATGAGCAGTTCTTC. It codes for CASSYSGRSYNEQFF.

This clonotype was detected a few times. The chain is built from TRBV12-3 or TRBV12-4 and TRBJ2-5; D is perhaps TRBD2 (6 bases). V gave up 4 bases and J gave up 1 base, with 10 bases separating them. The CDR3 covers 14 residues. The CDR3 nucleotides are TGTGCCAGCAGTTCCCTAGCGATCCAAGAGACCCAGTACTTC. Residues: CASSSLAIQETQYF.

This clonotype was seen more than once but under ten times. The chain is built from TRBV7-3 and TRBJ2-7; maybe TRBD1 (5 bases). This CDR3 region has 15 residues. Germline-derived CDR1 and CDR2 are SGHTA and FQGTGA. With 2 bases removed from V and 3 bases from J, the gap between germline ends came to 14 bases. The CDR3 is CASSLGAGPRYEQYF. CDR3 coding DNA: TGTGCCAGCAGCTTAGGGGCAGGGCCACGCTACGAGCAGTACTTC.

The CDR3 coding sequence is TGTGCCAGCAGTACAAGAAGCGGGGGGGCCTACAATGAGCAGTACTTC. Encoded protein: CASSTRSGGAYNEQYF. The V gene is TRBV6-1, the J gene TRBJ2-1; 10 positions match TRBD2. The J call may be mistaken, given a closer DNA end match to TRBJ2-7. From germline, CDR1 is MNHNS and CDR2 SASEGT. This CDR3 contains 16 residues.

This clonotype appeared many times. This CDR3 reads CASRKGGTNTGELFF. Written as DNA, the CDR3 is TGTGCCAGCAGAAAAGGGGGAACGAACACCGGGGAGCTGTTTTTT. The rearrangement uses TRBV7-2 and TRBJ2-2, with TRBD1 as a possible D gene (6 bases). The CDR3 runs 15 residues. CDR1 is SGHTA and CDR2 is FQGNSA in the germline V gene. Trimming pared 6 bases from V and 0 bases from J, leaving 11 bases between. Looking up the rest from reference TRBV7-2 and TRBJ2-2 gives the full variable domain: GAGVSQSPSNKVTEKGKDVELRCDPISGHTALYWYRQSLGQGLEFLIYFQGNSAPDKSGLPSDRFSAERTGGSVSTLTIQRTQQEDSAVYLCASRKGGTNTGELFFGEGSRLTVL.

This clonotype was picked up a small number of times. The chain uses TRBV20-1 and TRBJ1-6; D remains ambiguous. CDR1 and CDR2 (germline): DFQATT, SNEGSKA (reference sequence). The CDR3 is 15 residues long. V was clipped by 2 bases and J by 7 bases, with 15 bases between them. CDR3 DNA: TGCAGTGCTAGACAGATGGGATCTATGAATTCACCCCTCCACTTT. As protein: CSARQMGSMNSPLHF.

This clonotype was observed a handful of times. The gene calls are TRBV29-1 and TRBJ1-2, with a weak D call TRBD1 (6 bases). CDR1 SQVTM and CDR2 ANQGSEA come from the germline V gene. Between the trimmed V and J ends, which lost 0 bases and 0 bases, there was a span of 23 bases. The CDR3 consists of 19 residues. CDR3: CSVEDQKGRGPLTNYGYTF. CDR3 coding DNA: TGCAGCGTTGAAGATCAGAAAGGCAGGGGCCCCCTCACTAACTATGGCTACACCTTC.

This clonotype was detected ten times or more. The CDR3 DNA sequence: TGCGCCAGCGGTCGAGGGCTGGGATTGGGGGAGACCCAGTACTTC. It is translated as CASGRGLGLGETQYF. This chain joins TRBV5-1 and TRBJ2-5, with D perhaps TRBD2 (5 bases). Trimming took off 7 bases at V and 5 bases at J, with 21 bases between the two ends. Germline V gene data show CDR1 as SGHRS and CDR2 as YFSETQ. The CDR3 is 15 amino acids.

This clonotype has more than one count but fewer than ten. The chain recombines TRBV6-6 with TRBJ2-3; D ambiguous. The length of the CDR3 is 15 residues. Trimming shortened V by 1 base and J by 1 base, and 9 bases separated the two germline ends. Germline CDR1 and CDR2: MNHNY and SVGAGI (reference sequence). The CDR3 nucleotides read TGTGCCAGCAGTTACTTGGGAAGGGGCACAGATACGCAGTATTTT. Protein product: CASSYLGRGTDTQYF.